This entry concerns a single T cell receptor (beta chain). Its cognate antigen is unknown. The data are from a study of tumor-infiltrating lymphocytes in localized non-small cell lung cancer. Study background: Some samples were collected after neoadjuvant chemotherapy; smokers, never-smokers and several histologies were included. From each patient, both tumor and uninvolved lung, non-adjacent to tumor, were sampled.

Study-wide results and limits: Different pieces of the same tissue went to different assays, confounding technical variation with intratumor heterogeneity. T-cell fraction did not differ between immunotypes IM1 and IM2.

The repertoire was sequenced with immunoSEQ multiplex PCR; TCRdb's copy has only in-frame clones and lacks some. Of 15,000 to 17,000 clones listed, roughly 71% are singletons. J lost 0 bases, V lost 4 bases, and 6 bases had no gene match. Germline V gene sequence: CDR1 MGHRA, CDR2 YSYEKL. The length of the CDR3 is 16 residues. Material for sequencing was lung tumor tissue. This rearrangement joins TRBV4-1 to TRBJ1-1; 9 bases line up with TRBD1. The receptor was derived from a human donor with non-small cell lung cancer. The CDR3: CASSPGQGTLNTEAFF. For the CDR3, the DNA is TGCGCCAGCAGCCCGGGACAGGGCACCCTGAACACTGAAGCTTTCTTT.